Each of the 28 T cell receptor beta chains below was sequenced from the same sample in a study of T cell changes during pregnancy in multiple sclerosis. Profiled with immunoSEQ multiplex PCR; TCRdb holds only in-frame clones, not every one. The table includes some 87,000 clones, 90% to 95% detected once. The material sequenced was peripheral blood, taken in the second trimester of pregnancy. The origin of the receptors is a female donor with multiple sclerosis, enrolled in a pregnancy study.

This chain joins TRBV5-4 and TRBJ1-3; 8 bases are shared with TRBD1. The J segment lost 1 base and the V segment lost 4 bases, leaving 10 bases of the junction unmatched. Germline V gives CDR1 SGHNT, CDR2 YYREEE (reference sequence). CDR3 size: 17 residues. The DNA of the CDR3 is TGTGCCAGCAGCCCGATGACGCAGGGGGCATCTGGAAACACCATATATTTT. Translating gives CASSPMTQGASGNTIYF.

The chain uses TRBV10-3 and TRBJ2-7, with D hard to call. Per germline, CDR1 ENHRY and CDR2 SYGVKD. CDR3 length: 14 amino acids. With 3 bases removed from V and 0 bases from J, the gap between germline ends came to 9 bases. The CDR3 loop is CAISDPSSSYEQYF. CDR3 nucleotide sequence: TGTGCCATCAGTGATCCCTCTAGCTCCTACGAGCAGTACTTC.

The chain couples TRBV27 to TRBJ2-1; perhaps TRBD2 as D (7 bases). V lost 7 bases to trimming and J lost 7 bases, with 20 bases between them. The CDR3 runs to 15 residues. CDR1 is MNHEY and CDR2 is SMNVEV in the germline V gene (reference sequence). CDR3 nucleotides: TGTGCCAGCACCACGGGGGCGGGGGAGTGGAATGAGCAGTTCTTC. Translation gives CASTTGAGEWNEQFF.

The chain combines TRBV14 with TRBJ2-7, with a weak D call TRBD1 (5 bases). The germline V gene encodes CDR1 SGHDN and CDR2 FVKESK. The germline V and J ends were trimmed by 3 bases and 1 base, with 10 bases remaining between them. This CDR3 region has 14 residues. CDR3 sequence reads: CASSQGHGSYEQYF. The CDR3 bases are TGTGCCAGCAGCCAGGGGCATGGGTCCTACGAGCAGTACTTC. Looking up the rest from reference TRBV14 and TRBJ2-7 gives the full variable domain: EAGVTQFPSHSVIEKGQTVTLRCDPISGHDNLYWYRRVMGKEIKFLLHFVKESKQDESGMPNNRFLAERTGGTYSTLKVQPAELEDSGVYFCASSQGHGSYEQYFGPGTRLTVT.

The sample holds a few counts of this clone. The CDR3 DNA follows: TGTGCCTGGAGTGTAGGGACAGGGTTCTCTGGAAACACCATATATTTT. Translated, it gives CAWSVGTGFSGNTIYF. The chain employs TRBV30 and TRBJ1-3; 9 positions agree with TRBD1. The CDR3 consists of 16 residues. The V gene's germline CDR1 is GTSNPN and CDR2 SVGIG (reference sequence). V was pared by 0 bases and J by 0 bases, with 3 bases of the junction left unmatched.

The CDR3 nucleotides read TGCGCCAGCAGCCAAGAGAGGATAGGGGCCGGGCAGCCCCAGCATTTT. It codes for CASSQERIGAGQPQHF. This chain joins TRBV4-1 and TRBJ1-5; D perhaps matches TRBD1 (5 bases). This CDR3 is 16 amino acids long. V was trimmed by 0 bases and J by 7 bases, leaving 16 bases between them. In germline, CDR1 is MGHRA, CDR2 YSYEKL.

This chain connects TRBV5-1 to TRBJ2-7; D may be TRBD2 (5 bases). Germline CDR1 and CDR2: SGHRS and YFSETQ. Trimming shortened V by 2 bases and J by 8 bases, and 14 bases separated the two germline ends. This CDR3 comprises 13 residues. CDR3 DNA: TGCGCCAGCAGCTTAGAACTAGACCCACAGCAGTACTTC. Protein: CASSLELDPQQYF. The whole variable domain, remainder taken from reference TRBV5-1 and TRBJ2-7, is KAGVTQTPRYLIKTRGQQVTLSCSPISGHRSVSWYQQTPGQGLQFLFEYFSETQRNKGNFPGRFSGRQFSNSRSEMNVSTLELGDSALYLCASSLELDPQQYFGPGTRLTVT.

This clone was detected only once. This rearrangement joins TRBV11-2 to TRBJ2-5, with no clear D. The CDR3 covers 17 residues. The V end lost 2 bases, the J end lost 0 bases, and 16 bases lay between the germline ends. Germline CDR1 reads SGHAT; CDR2 reads FQNNGV. CDR3 DNA: TGTGCCAGCAGCTTAAAGGTCATTGTGGGCTACCAAGAGACCCAGTACTTC. This sequence encodes CASSLKVIVGYQETQYF.

The V and J genes are TRBV28 and TRBJ1-5; D not certain. The germline V and J ends were trimmed by 6 bases and 3 bases, with 12 bases remaining between them. CDR3 size: 14 residues. Germline CDR1 reads MDHEN; CDR2 reads SYDVKM. The CDR3 loop reads CASRPGGSNQPQHF. The DNA for the CDR3 is TGTGCCAGCAGGCCAGGTGGCTCCAATCAGCCCCAGCATTTT.

V gene TRBV28 combines with J gene TRBJ1-1; the D is unclear. This CDR3 region has 13 residues. The V end lost 9 bases, the J end lost 0 bases, and 11 bases lay between the germline ends. Germline CDR1 reads MDHEN; CDR2 reads SYDVKM. The CDR3 sequence is CASYRGLNTEAFF. The CDR3 nucleotides are TGTGCCAGTTATCGGGGTTTGAACACTGAAGCTTTCTTT.

V is TRBV6-1 and J is TRBJ2-3, with D tentatively TRBD2 (5 bases). The CDR3 consists of 15 residues. CDR1 and CDR2 from the germline V gene are MNHNS and SASEGT. V shed 2 bases and J shed 1 base, with 10 bases lying between them. CDR3 amino acids: CASSELRRGTDTQYF. CDR3 DNA sequence: TGTGCCAGCAGTGAACTCCGGCGGGGCACAGATACGCAGTATTTT.

The chain couples TRBV5-4 to TRBJ2-7; 12 nucleotides match TRBD2. The V gene's germline CDR1 is SGHNT and CDR2 YYREEE (reference sequence). The CDR3 spans 14 residues. V was pared by 6 bases and J by 7 bases, with 8 bases of the junction left unmatched. CDR3 DNA: TGTGCCAGCACAAGACTAGCGGGAGTTGGGGAGCAGTACTTC. It is translated as CASTRLAGVGEQYF.

The CDR3 region is CASSQPGQLNTEAFF. The DNA of the CDR3 is TGCGCCAGCAGCCAGCCGGGACAGCTAAACACTGAAGCTTTCTTT. The V and J genes are TRBV4-1 and TRBJ1-1; TRBD1 aligns across 7 bases. The J segment lost 2 bases and the V segment lost 3 bases, leaving 6 bases of the junction unmatched. This CDR3 has 15 residues. From germline, CDR1 is MGHRA and CDR2 YSYEKL.

The chain couples TRBV7-8 to TRBJ1-2; perhaps TRBD1 as D (6 bases). Germline CDR1 is SGHVS and CDR2 is FQNEAQ. The V end was cut by 1 base, the J end by 2 bases, with 11 bases between. CDR3 length: 15 amino acids. CDR3 sequence (DNA): TGTGCCAGCAGCTTAGAAGGGACATCCAACTATGGCTACACCTTC. This codes for CASSLEGTSNYGYTF.

A few counts support this clone. This chain connects TRBV21-1 to TRBJ1-2; the D call TRBD1 from the table was never checked on the DNA. TRBV21-1 is classified as a pseudogene. This CDR3 has 12 amino acids. The CDR3 is CASSKGTGGYTF. The DNA for the CDR3 is TGTGCCAGCAGCAAAGGGACAGGGGGCTACACCTTC.

CDR3 residues: CASSRTGRWDGYTF. The CDR3 nucleotides read TGTGCCAGCAGCCGGACAGGGAGGTGGGATGGCTACACCTTC. V and J are TRBV9 and TRBJ1-2, with TRBD1 identical over 8 bases. CDR3 size: 14 residues. Germline V gives CDR1 SGDLS, CDR2 YYNGEE. After removal of 4 bases from V and 6 bases from J, the junction contained 8 bases not matched to a gene.

CDR3 amino acids: CASSLRLAGDNEQFF. CDR3 bases: TGTGCCAGCAGCCTTCGACTAGCGGGAGACAATGAGCAGTTCTTC. The chain is built from TRBV4-2 and TRBJ2-1; 12 nucleotides line up with TRBD2. Germline V gene sequence: CDR1 LGHNA, CDR2 YNFKEQ. There are 15 residues in the CDR3. J gave up 5 bases and V 4 bases, and 3 bases lay outside the gene matches.

This clone was counted only a few times. This chain links TRBV6-1 with TRBJ1-3; D is undetermined. Trimming shortened V by 8 bases and J by 0 bases, and 8 bases separated the two germline ends. Germline CDR1 reads MNHNS; CDR2 reads SASEGT. The CDR3 is made up of 13 amino acids. The CDR3 region is CASQVLSGNTIYF. CDR3 nucleotide sequence: TGTGCCAGCCAGGTACTCTCTGGAAACACCATATATTTT.

The rearrangement links TRBV5-1 to TRBJ1-2; 9 bases agree with TRBD1. The CDR3 consists of 16 residues. After removal of 3 bases from V and 5 bases from J, the junction contained 11 bases not matched to a gene. Germline values: CDR1 SGHRS, CDR2 YFSETQ. CDR3 in DNA: TGCGCCAGCAGCTGGGGGACAGGGAAGTCGAGTTATGGCTACACCTTC. Amino acids: CASSWGTGKSSYGYTF.

J is TRBJ2-5 and V is TRBV11-2; the match to TRBD2 covers 7 bases. CDR3 length: 14 amino acids. Losses at the gene ends were 5 bases for V and 5 bases for J; bases not matched to a gene: 8. CDR1 SGHAT and CDR2 FQNNGV come from the germline V gene. CDR3 sequence reads: CASSPLWGGETQYF. DNA for the CDR3: TGTGCCAGCAGCCCCCTATGGGGGGGGGAGACCCAGTACTTC.

The V call is TRBV6-5, the J call TRBJ2-7, with 12 bases fitting TRBD2. The ends lost 6 bases at V and 6 bases at J; junction bases unmatched: 6. This CDR3 contains 14 residues. Germline loops: CDR1 MNHEY, CDR2 SVGAGI. This chain's CDR3 is CASRVPTSGSEQYF. The CDR3 DNA is TGTGCCAGCAGGGTCCCGACTAGCGGGAGCGAGCAGTACTTC.

This chain uses TRBV9 with TRBJ2-3; no clear D. The germline gives CDR1 SGDLS, CDR2 YYNGEE. This CDR3 spans 14 amino acids. V lost 1 base and J 0 bases, leaving 6 bases between the germline ends. The CDR3 is CASSVQESTDTQYF. CDR3 DNA sequence: TGTGCCAGCAGCGTACAGGAAAGCACAGATACGCAGTATTTT.

The rearrangement joins TRBV29-1 to TRBJ2-5; 9 positions match TRBD2. Per the germline V gene, CDR1 is SQVTM and CDR2 is ANQGSEA. CDR3 length: 11 residues. The ends lost 6 bases at V and 7 bases at J; junction bases unmatched: 3. DNA of the CDR3: TGCAGCGTCAGGCGGGAGGGGACCCAGTACTTC. Protein: CSVRREGTQYF.

The chain couples TRBV4-1 to TRBJ2-2; maybe TRBD2 (6 bases). CDR1 and CDR2 from the germline V gene are MGHRA and YSYEKL. This CDR3 spans 16 amino acids. V shed 4 bases and J shed 4 bases, with 16 bases lying between them. The CDR3, as DNA: TGCGCCAGCAGCCGCCTGGAGGGAACGGGCACCGGGGAGCTGTTTTTT. Protein sequence: CASSRLEGTGTGELFF.

This rearrangement joins TRBV7-9 to TRBJ2-3, with D maybe TRBD2 (7 bases). CDR3 length: 17 residues. Trimming pared 5 bases from V and 3 bases from J, leaving 21 bases between. Germline V gene lookup returns CDR1 SEHNR and CDR2 FQNEAQ (reference sequence). CDR3 DNA sequence: TGTGCCAGCAGCCCCCGTTTGGGGGGGGGCGCGACAGATACGCAGTATTTT. It specifies CASSPRLGGGATDTQYF. Full variable domain (rest looked up from reference TRBV7-9 and TRBJ2-3): DTGVSQNPRHKITKRGQNVTFRCDPISEHNRLYWYRQTLGQGPEFLTYFQNEAQLEKSRLLSDRFSAERPKGSFSTLEIQRTEQGDSAMYLCASSPRLGGGATDTQYFGPGTRLTVL.

This rearrangement joins TRBV7-2 to TRBJ1-1; 8 bases agree with TRBD1. This CDR3 is built from 13 residues. Germline lookup yields CDR1 SGHTA and CDR2 FQGNSA. J gave up 8 bases and V 7 bases, and 9 bases lay outside the gene matches. The chain's CDR3 is CASTLQGALEAFF. The CDR3, as DNA: TGTGCCAGCACACTCCAGGGGGCCCTGGAAGCTTTCTTT.

The chain's CDR3 is CASSSGQLYGYTF. The CDR3 nucleotides read TGCGCCAGCAGCTCGGGACAGCTTTATGGCTACACCTTC. V gene TRBV5-1 combines with J gene TRBJ1-2; 7 nucleotides match TRBD1. Trimming removed 3 bases from V and 5 bases from J; junction bases left unmatched: 4. The CDR3 totals 13 residues. Germline CDR1 SGHRS, CDR2 YFSETQ.

The chain couples TRBV27 to TRBJ1-1; 9 bases agree with TRBD1. The CDR3 spans 19 residues. J was trimmed by 5 bases and V by 5 bases; bases with no gene match: 21. Looked up from germline, CDR1 is MNHEY and CDR2 is SMNVEV (reference sequence). The CDR3 here is CASSLGRPGQGFKWTEAFF. Here the CDR3 DNA reads TGTGCCAGCAGTCTCGGGAGACCCGGACAGGGGTTTAAGTGGACTGAAGCTTTCTTT.